Below, 8 T cell receptor beta chains from the same sample are listed, as sequenced in a study of blood T cells in healthy people across ages. Next came a second PCR, run for about 7 to 11 cycles, which used a sample-barcoded 5' primer along with a J-beta primer mix. MiXCR, applied by TCRdb to the 5' RACE reads, yields one record per CDR3 protein. The sample has roughly 1.9 million distinct CDR3 sequences, 30% to 40% seen once. Sequenced sample: blood. Source of these receptors: a human donor in good health.

The V and J genes are TRBV6-1 and TRBJ1-2, with a tentative D call TRBD1 (6 bases). The CDR3 contains 14 residues. Germline lookup yields CDR1 MNHNS and CDR2 SASEGT. With 4 bases removed from V and 6 bases from J, the gap between germline ends came to 15 bases. Here the CDR3 reads CASSGWGGPHGYTF. Here the CDR3 DNA reads TGTGCCAGCAGTGGGTGGGGGGGGCCTCATGGCTACACCTTC.

The gene calls are TRBV7-2 and TRBJ2-2; the D gene is possibly TRBD1 (6 bases). Deletions cut 0 bases from V and 0 bases from J, with 11 bases between. The CDR3 totals 17 residues. Germline CDR1 SGHTA, CDR2 FQGNSA. CDR3 residues: CASSLADSPANTGELFF. The CDR3 DNA is TGTGCCAGCAGCTTAGCGGACAGCCCAGCGAACACCGGGGAGCTGTTTTTT.

V gene TRBV7-9 combines with J gene TRBJ1-2, with D uncertain. The CDR3 contains 15 residues. Germline V gene data show CDR1 as SEHNR and CDR2 as FQNEAQ (reference sequence). Trimming removed 3 bases from V and 4 bases from J, with 15 bases in between. The CDR3 sequence is CASSFEGLASYGYTF. The CDR3 DNA is TGTGCCAGCAGCTTTGAGGGCTTGGCTAGCTATGGCTACACCTTC.

The V call is TRBV7-8, the J call TRBJ2-4, with D tentatively TRBD2 (5 bases). CDR1 is SGHVS and CDR2 is FQNEAQ in the germline V gene. V was pared by 0 bases and J by 2 bases, with 17 bases between. The CDR3 consists of 18 residues. CDR3 nucleotides: TGTGCCAGCAGCTTAGCGATAGGGCCGACGGGGACCAAAAACATTCAGTACTTC. It translates to CASSLAIGPTGTKNIQYF.

This clonotype was detected a few times. The chain employs TRBV20-1 and TRBJ2-1; D is perhaps TRBD2 (5 bases). The V end lost 5 bases, the J end lost 9 bases, and 11 bases lay between the germline ends. Germline assignment: CDR1 DFQATT and CDR2 SNEGSKA (reference sequence). The CDR3 is made up of 11 amino acids. The DNA of the CDR3 is TGCAGTGCTCTGGACTGGGGTGAGCAGTTCTTC. Translating gives CSALDWGEQFF.

About this clonotype: Relative to the germline gene, one junction end is altered; a read error may explain this. This chain joins TRBV5-1 and TRBJ2-3; 8 bases agree with TRBD2. The CDR3 has 15 amino acids. Germline V gene sequence: CDR1 SGHRS, CDR2 YFSETQ. The CDR3 DNA reads as TGCGCCGGCAGCTCAGGGGCGGGAGGCACGGATACGCAGTATTTT. Its protein product is CAGSSGAGGTDTQYF.

The rearrangement links TRBV7-2 to TRBJ1-6; D unclear. Germline loops: CDR1 SGHTA, CDR2 FQGNSA. Trimming removed 6 bases at V and 5 bases at J, with 14 bases between. This CDR3 contains 15 residues. The CDR3 here is CASSTTLMNNSPLHF. CDR3 coding DNA: TGTGCCAGCAGTACGACATTGATGAATAATTCACCCCTCCACTTT.

CDR3 DNA: TGCAGCGTTACGGACAGGGGAGAAAACACCATATATTTT. It specifies CSVTDRGENTIYF. The chain uses TRBV29-1 and TRBJ1-3; 9 bases align to TRBD1. V lost 5 bases and J lost 6; bases outside the gene matches: 5. CDR3 length equals 13 residues. Germline V CDR1 and CDR2: SQVTM, ANQGSEA.